The present T cell receptor (beta chain) was sequenced within a study of cytomegalovirus exposure and HLA in healthy donors. Notes on this clone: Its target is unknown.

Trimming shortened V by 2 bases and J by 5 bases, and 13 bases separated the two germline ends. The germline CDR1 and CDR2 sequences are SGHDT and YYEEEE. CDR3 length: 14 residues. 13 Jbeta primers and 60 Vbeta primers were used for the PCR. TCRdb keeps only in-frame clones here, not all; method: immunoSEQ multiplex PCR. The sample lists some 190,000 clones, around 82% occurring once. The study's findings and limits: Productive rates of about 90% or about 30% were seen for most TCR beta V segments in an earlier analysis. Presence/absence analyses assumed roughly uniform sequencing depth across donors.

This receptor was identified in a woman aged 25-40 years in good health and CMV-seropositive. Sequenced sample: PBMCs. V gene TRBV5-6 combines with J gene TRBJ2-5; the D gene is possibly TRBD1 (5 bases). The CDR3 here is CASSFGHRQETQYF. In nucleotides, the CDR3 is TGTGCCAGCAGCTTCGGTCACCGACAGGAGACCCAGTACTTC.